Listed below are T cell receptor beta chains from one sample, sequenced in a study of coeliac disease. Measured with immunoSEQ multiplex PCR; TCRdb has only the in-frame clones, and not every one. The sample yields fewer than 7,000 clones, around 72% seen once. Sequenced input: lamina propria lymphocytes from the gut. The receptor set was obtained from a man younger than 45 with celiac disease. Both conserved end residues are part of each CDR3. The D gene is left open where the match is weak. Rows may omit the clone size; those that give it use once, few, many or a size class.

TRBV19,TRBD2,NA,TRBJ2-1,CASRLGGGRYNEQFF,TGTGCCAGTAGGCTGGGAGGCGGGAGATACAATGAGCAGTTCTTC
TRBV10-3,NA,NA,TRBJ1-2,CAISKHDRTYGYTF,TGTGCCATCAGTAAACATGACAGAACCTATGGCTACACCTTC
TRBV5-1,TRBD1,NA,TRBJ1-1,CASSPGQGAMNTKAFF,TGCGCCAGCAGCCCTGGACAGGGGGCCATGAACACTAAAGCTTTCTTT
TRBV18,NA,NA,TRBJ1-2,CASSPPYSGTLFGYTF,TGTGCCAGCTCACCACCGTATTCAGGGACACTTTTTGGCTACACCTTC
TRBV6-1,NA,NA,TRBJ2-2,CASRAGQFTGELFF,TGTGCCAGCAGGGCCGGACAATTCACCGGAGAGCTGTTTTTT
TRBV6-5,NA,few,TRBJ2-7,CASSYSTGRGHAEQYF,TGTGCCAGCAGTTACTCGACGGGCAGAGGGCATGCCGAGCAGTACTTC
TRBV6-1,NA,few,TRBJ2-4,CASDSLGQLNIQYF,TGTGCCAGCGACTCGCTGGGACAACTAAACATTCAGTACTTC
TRBV28,TRBD2,NA,TRBJ2-1,CASPGPAGGRSYNEQFF,TGTGCCAGCCCCGGTCCAGCGGGGGGACGCTCCTACAATGAGCAGTTCTTC
TRBV29-1,NA,NA,TRBJ1-2,CSGGGENYGYTF,TGCAGCGGAGGGGGGGAGAACTATGGCTACACCTTC
TRBV19,NA,NA,TRBJ1-1,CASSSPGQTNTEAFF,TGTGCCAGTAGCTCTCCGGGACAAACGAACACTGAAGCTTTCTTT
TRBV29-1,NA,NA,TRBJ2-3,CSVNGQQSTQYF,TGCAGCGTTAATGGCCAACAGAGTACGCAGTATTTT
TRBV10-3,TRBD2,few,TRBJ2-1,CAISDSSGSYNEQFF,TGTGCCATCAGTGACTCTAGCGGATCCTACAATGAGCAGTTCTTC
TRBV5-1,TRBD2,few,TRBJ2-7,CASSLGGTSGSYEQYF,TGCGCCAGCAGCTTGGGGGGGACTAGCGGCTCCTACGAGCAGTACTTC
TRBV28,TRBD1,NA,TRBJ1-5,CASTRTGGNQPQHF,TGTGCCAGCACGAGGACAGGGGGCAATCAGCCCCAGCATTTT
TRBV7-9,NA,NA,TRBJ2-7,CASSLDRHEQYF,TGTGCCAGCAGTTTAGACAGGCACGAGCAGTACTTC
TRBV5-1,TRBD1,NA,TRBJ1-3,CASSYQGASGNTIYF,TGCGCCAGCAGTTACCAGGGGGCTTCTGGAAACACCATATATTTT
TRBV9,TRBD1,NA,TRBJ2-7,CASSVQTGERGEQYF,TGTGCCAGCAGCGTCCAGACAGGGGAAAGGGGCGAGCAGTACTTC
TRBV18,TRBD2,NA,TRBJ2-1,CASSPSFTSGYSYNEQFF,TGTGCCAGCTCCCCTTCGTTTACTAGCGGGTACTCCTACAATGAGCAGTTCTTC
TRBV11-2,NA,NA,TRBJ2-7,CASSLAGSYEQYF,TGTGCCAGCAGCTTGGCGGGGTCCTACGAGCAGTACTTC
TRBV6-5,TRBD1,NA,TRBJ1-2,CASSQTGTGRGGYTF,TGTGCCAGCAGTCAAACCGGGACAGGGAGGGGAGGCTACACCTTC
TRBV5-4,TRBD2,few,TRBJ2-3,CASSSGSGRGADTQYF,TGTGCCAGCAGCTCGGGTAGCGGGAGGGGAGCAGATACGCAGTATTTT
TRBV5-1,TRBD1,NA,TRBJ2-1,CASSSDRDRGYNEQFF,TGCGCCAGCAGCTCCGACCGGGACAGGGGCTACAATGAGCAGTTCTTC
TRBV7-9,NA,few,TRBJ2-2,CASSSQGGTGELFF,TGTGCCAGCAGCTCACAGGGTGGGACCGGGGAGCTGTTTTTT
TRBV30,TRBD2,NA,TRBJ2-5,CAWTTSGTETQYF,TGTGCCTGGACTACTAGCGGGACAGAGACCCAGTACTTC
TRBV29-1,NA,NA,TRBJ2-2,CSVAGVGTGELFF,TGCAGCGTTGCCGGGGTAGGCACCGGGGAGCTGTTTTTT
TRBV5-1,NA,NA,TRBJ1-4,CASSLAAGSSREKLFF,TGCGCCAGCAGCTTGGCCGCGGGGAGTTCTCGTGAAAAACTGTTTTTT
TRBV12-5,NA,NA,TRBJ1-1,CASGLFGHQLGEAFF,TGTGCTAGTGGTTTGTTCGGACACCAACTCGGGGAAGCTTTCTTT
TRBV27,TRBD2,NA,TRBJ2-1,CASSASGLAAFNEQFF,TGTGCCAGCAGTGCCAGTGGACTAGCGGCTTTCAATGAGCAGTTCTTC
TRBV15,TRBD1,NA,TRBJ1-1,CATSLGWDRGPSSKAFF,TGTGCCACCAGCCTAGGATGGGACAGGGGGCCGTCAAGTAAAGCTTTCTTT
TRBV9,NA,NA,TRBJ2-1,CASTELTKGNEQFF,TGTGCCAGCACCGAACTCACAAAGGGGAATGAGCAGTTCTTC
TRBV27,NA,NA,TRBJ1-2,CASSSTLDRINYGYTF,TGTGCCAGCAGTTCAACCCTCGACAGGATTAACTATGGCTACACCTTC
TRBV6-5,NA,large,TRBJ1-2,CASRSDGVPGYTF,TGTGCCAGCAGATCGGACGGGGTCCCTGGCTACACCTTC
TRBV28,TRBD1,NA,TRBJ1-1,CASTPTGYRGRSDTEAFF,TGTGCCAGCACCCCAACTGGGTACAGGGGGCGATCGGACACTGAAGCTTTCTTT